The 10 T cell receptor beta chains below come from one sample, sequenced in a study of cytotoxic CD8 clonotypes in ibrutinib-treated CLL. TCRdb's copy holds only in-frame clones and misses some; the assay was immunoSEQ multiplex PCR. The sample includes fewer than 75,000 clones, more than 70% of them seen just once. This sample comprised PBMCs, obtained after 12 months of ibrutinib treatment. All receptors derive from a human donor with chronic lymphocytic leukemia.

The rearrangement joins TRBV5-1 to TRBJ2-7; D might be TRBD1 or TRBD2, each matching 5 bases. Looked up from germline, CDR1 is SGHRS and CDR2 is YFSETQ. V dropped 0 bases and J dropped 3 bases, with 13 bases sitting between them. The CDR3 covers 15 residues. The CDR3 is CASSLVGGTLYEQYF. The CDR3 coding sequence is TGCGCCAGCAGCTTGGTTGGGGGAACTCTCTACGAGCAGTACTTC. Full variable domain (missing parts from reference TRBV5-1 and TRBJ2-7): KAGVTQTPRYLIKTRGQQVTLSCSPISGHRSVSWYQQTPGQGLQFLFEYFSETQRNKGNFPGRFSGRQFSNSRSEMNVSTLELGDSALYLCASSLVGGTLYEQYFGPGTRLTVT.

The chain has TRBV19 and TRBJ1-2, with D maybe TRBD1 (5 bases). V shed 6 bases and J shed 7 bases, with 15 bases lying between them. The length of the CDR3 is 13 residues. Germline-derived CDR1 and CDR2 are LNHDA and SQIVND (reference sequence). CDR3 in amino acids: CASRPGTFTGYTF. As DNA, the CDR3 is TGTGCCAGTAGACCAGGGACGTTTACTGGCTACACCTTC.

The chain joins TRBV29-1 to TRBJ1-2, with D unclear. The CDR3 length is 12 residues. Germline CDR1 is SQVTM and CDR2 is ANQGSEA. Trimming removed 6 bases at V and 4 bases at J, with 12 bases between. CDR3: CSVQAWSYGYTF. Here the CDR3 DNA reads TGCAGCGTCCAAGCTTGGTCCTATGGCTACACCTTC.

The V and J genes are TRBV11-2 and TRBJ2-5; 11 bases line up with TRBD2. With V trimmed by 5 bases and J by 1 base, 6 bases remained unmatched. The CDR3 covers 16 residues. The germline V gene encodes CDR1 SGHAT and CDR2 FQNNGV. CDR3 sequence reads: CASSILAGARQETQYF. The CDR3, as DNA: TGTGCCAGCAGCATACTAGCGGGAGCCCGCCAAGAGACCCAGTACTTC. Variable domain in full (rest from reference TRBV11-2 and TRBJ2-5): EAGVAQSPRYKIIEKRQSVAFWCNPISGHATLYWYQQILGQGPKLLIQFQNNGVVDDSQLPKDRFSAERLKGVDSTLKIQPAKLEDSAVYLCASSILAGARQETQYFGPGTRLLVL.

This clone was seen repeatedly, ten times or more. At one end the junction does not follow the germline gene, possibly because of a read error. The chain couples TRBV5-1 to TRBJ1-1, with D possibly matching TRBD1 (5 bases). The CDR3 sequence is 14 residues long. CDR1 and CDR2 (germline): SGHRS, YFSETQ. The CDR3 protein is CASSPESPGTEAFF. The CDR3, as DNA: TGCGCCAGCAGCCCGGAATCCCCCGGGACTGAGGCTTTCTTT.

This chain links TRBV21-1 with TRBJ2-1; the DNA was not used to check the table's D call, TRBD2. TRBV21-1 is annotated as a pseudogene. There are 19 residues in the CDR3. The CDR3 coding sequence is TGTGCCAGCAGCTCTAAGTGGGGCTGGCGGGAGAGCTCCTACAATGAGCAGTTCTTC. It specifies CASSSKWGWRESSYNEQFF.

V gene TRBV9 combines with J gene TRBJ2-2; 10 positions agree with TRBD2. Germline-derived CDR1 and CDR2 are SGDLS and YYNGEE. This CDR3 spans 17 amino acids. The ends lost 2 bases at V and 1 base at J; junction bases unmatched: 5. CDR3 nucleotides: TGTGCCAGCAGCGTTGTAGCGGGAGGACTGAACACCGGGGAGCTGTTTTTT. This gives the protein CASSVVAGGLNTGELFF.

The V and J genes are TRBV7-2 and TRBJ1-2; 8 bases align to TRBD1. Germline-derived CDR1 and CDR2 are SGHTA and FQGNSA. Losses at the gene ends were 2 bases for V and 10 bases for J; bases not matched to a gene: 6. The CDR3 sequence is 13 residues long. The CDR3 DNA reads TGTGCCAGCAGCTTAAGTGCAGGGGGCATCTACACCTTC. It specifies CASSLSAGGIYTF.

The chain is built from TRBV6-1 and TRBJ1-2; D remains unclear. V was shortened by 2 bases and J by 4 bases, with 11 bases between the two germline ends. CDR1 is MNHNS, CDR2 SASEGT, per germline. CDR3 length: 14 residues. DNA of the CDR3: TGTGCCAGCAGTGAACAGCCGGTGGGCTATGGCTACACCTTC. This translates into CASSEQPVGYGYTF.

The J gene is TRBJ2-3, the V gene TRBV5-1; 9 bases are a match to TRBD2. Germline values: CDR1 SGHRS, CDR2 YFSETQ. This CDR3 contains 17 residues. J was trimmed by 3 bases and V by 3 bases; bases with no gene match: 11. This chain's CDR3 is CASSSTGSGSLTDTQYF. The CDR3 DNA is TGCGCCAGCAGCTCCACGGGTAGCGGGAGTTTAACAGATACGCAGTATTTT.